This T cell receptor beta chain was identified during a study of blood T cells in healthy people across ages. Study-wide results and caveats: Per million T cells, the diversity of TCR beta decreased roughly linearly as age advanced.

With respect to this clonotype: Its antigen is unknown.

The length of the CDR3 is 12 residues. The germline gives CDR1 LGHNA, CDR2 YNFKEQ. With V trimmed by 4 bases and J by 11 bases, 5 bases remained unmatched. With a J-beta primer mix and a sample-barcoded 5' primer, a second PCR ran about 7 to 12 cycles. Each cDNA molecule carried a tag from a template-switch adaptor that contained 12 random nucleotides. Per-sample output comprised a minimum of 2.5 million paired-end reads containing CDR3. Via MiXCR, TCRdb re-called the 5' RACE reads, giving one row per CDR3 protein. In the table there are 600,000 to 1,000,000 distinct CDR3 sequences, 58% of which are singletons.

Source material: blood. The V gene is TRBV4-2, the J gene TRBJ2-5; 9 positions match TRBD1. The source is a young man in good health. In DNA form, the CDR3 reads TGTGCCAGCAGCCTCGGACAGGGGAAGCAGTACTTC. As protein: CASSLGQGKQYF.